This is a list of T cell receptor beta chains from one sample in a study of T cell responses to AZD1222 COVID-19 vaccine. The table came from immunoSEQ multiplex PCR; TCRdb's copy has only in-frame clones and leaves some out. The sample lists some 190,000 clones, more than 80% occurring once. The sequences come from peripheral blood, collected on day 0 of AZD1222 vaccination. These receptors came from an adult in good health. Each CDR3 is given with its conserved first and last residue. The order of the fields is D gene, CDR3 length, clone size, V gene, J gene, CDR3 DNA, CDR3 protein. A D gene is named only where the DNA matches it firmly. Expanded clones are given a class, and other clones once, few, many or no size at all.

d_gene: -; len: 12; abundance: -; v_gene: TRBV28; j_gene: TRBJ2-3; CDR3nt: TGTGCCAGCACGGCACCGAAAGATACGCAGTATTTT; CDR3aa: CASTAPKDTQYF
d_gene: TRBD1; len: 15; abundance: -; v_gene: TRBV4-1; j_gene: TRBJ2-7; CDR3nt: TGCGCCAGCAGCCAAGTCCGGACAGGGGGCCGCGAGCAGTACTTC; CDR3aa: CASSQVRTGGREQYF
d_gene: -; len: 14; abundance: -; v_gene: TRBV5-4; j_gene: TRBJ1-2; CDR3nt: TGTGCCAGCAGAGCGACAGGTCCCGGCTATGGCTACACCTTC; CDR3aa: CASRATGPGYGYTF
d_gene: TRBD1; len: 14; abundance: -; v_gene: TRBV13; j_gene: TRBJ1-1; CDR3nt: TGTGCCAGCAGCTCCGACAGGGGGCTTGATGAAGCTTTCTTT; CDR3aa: CASSSDRGLDEAFF
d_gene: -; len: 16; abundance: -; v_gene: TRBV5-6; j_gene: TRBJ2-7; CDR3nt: TGTGCCAGCAGCCGTAGGGGCATTCACGGCTCCTACGAGCAGTACTTC; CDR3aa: CASSRRGIHGSYEQYF
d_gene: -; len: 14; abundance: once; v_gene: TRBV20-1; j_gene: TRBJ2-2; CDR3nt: TGCAGTGCTAGTGAAACAGGGCGAATCGGGGAGCTGTTTTTT; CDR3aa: CSASETGRIGELFF
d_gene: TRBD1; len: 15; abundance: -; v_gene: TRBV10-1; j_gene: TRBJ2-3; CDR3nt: TGCGCCAGCAGTGAGGTCCACAGGGGGCGGGATACGCAGTATTTT; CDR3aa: CASSEVHRGRDTQYF
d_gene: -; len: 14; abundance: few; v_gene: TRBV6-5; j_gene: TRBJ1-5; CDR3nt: TGTGCCAGCAGGGCCGGAAGTAGCAATCAGCCCCAGCATTTT; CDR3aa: CASRAGSSNQPQHF
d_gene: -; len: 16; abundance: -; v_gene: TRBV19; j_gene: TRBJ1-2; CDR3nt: TGTGCCAGTAGTAGTCTGTCCTCACCTGATAACTATGGCTACACCTTC; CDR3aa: CASSSLSSPDNYGYTF
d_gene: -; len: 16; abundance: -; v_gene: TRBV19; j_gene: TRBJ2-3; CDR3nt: TGTGCCAGTAGTATCGGATGGCGGGGGCGCACAGATACGCAGTATTTT; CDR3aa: CASSIGWRGRTDTQYF
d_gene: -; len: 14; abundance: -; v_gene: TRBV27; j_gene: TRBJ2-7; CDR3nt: TGTGCCAGCAGTAAAGCCCTAGGATTCTACGAGCAGTACTTC; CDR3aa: CASSKALGFYEQYF
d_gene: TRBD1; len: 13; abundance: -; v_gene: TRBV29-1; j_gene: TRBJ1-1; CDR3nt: TGCAGCGTGTCCACCGGGACAGGGATTGAAGCTTTCTTT; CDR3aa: CSVSTGTGIEAFF
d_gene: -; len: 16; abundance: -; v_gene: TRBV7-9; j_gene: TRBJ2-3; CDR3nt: TGTGCCAGCAGCTCGCATCCGGGACTTAGCACAGATACGCAGTATTTT; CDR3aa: CASSSHPGLSTDTQYF
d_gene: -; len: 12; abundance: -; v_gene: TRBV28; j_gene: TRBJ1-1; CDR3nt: TGTGCCAGCACCGACAGGTACACTGAAGCTTTCTTT; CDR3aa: CASTDRYTEAFF
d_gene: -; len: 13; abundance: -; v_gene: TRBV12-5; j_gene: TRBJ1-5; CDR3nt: TGTGCTAGTGGCCAGCAACTCAATCAGCCCCAGCATTTT; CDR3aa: CASGQQLNQPQHF
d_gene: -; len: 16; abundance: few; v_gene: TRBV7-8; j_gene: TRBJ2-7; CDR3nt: TGTGCCAGCAGCTTAGCGATGGGACAAGGCCATGCCGAGCAGTACTTC; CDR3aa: CASSLAMGQGHAEQYF
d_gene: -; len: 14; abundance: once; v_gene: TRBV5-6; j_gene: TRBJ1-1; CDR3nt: TGTGCCAGCAGCTTGATGACGGCGAACACTGAAGCTTTCTTT; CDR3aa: CASSLMTANTEAFF
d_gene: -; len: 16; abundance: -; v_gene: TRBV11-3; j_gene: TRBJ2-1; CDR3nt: TGTGCCAGCAGCTTAGGACCCTTACTAGGCTACAATGAGCAGTTCTTC; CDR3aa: CASSLGPLLGYNEQFF
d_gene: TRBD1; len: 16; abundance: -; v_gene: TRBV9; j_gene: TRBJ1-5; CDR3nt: TGTGCCAGCAGCGACGGACAGGGGGCTGGCAATCAGCCCCAGCATTTT; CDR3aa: CASSDGQGAGNQPQHF
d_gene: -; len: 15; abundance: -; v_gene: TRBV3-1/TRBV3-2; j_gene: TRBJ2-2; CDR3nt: TGTGCCAGCAGCCCGACCAGCAGGCTCACCGGGGAGCTGTTTTTT; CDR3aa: CASSPTSRLTGELFF
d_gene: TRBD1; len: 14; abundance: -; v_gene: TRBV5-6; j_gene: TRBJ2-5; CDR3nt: TGTGCCAGCAGTTCCGACAGGGAAGGGGAGACCCAGTACTTC; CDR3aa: CASSSDREGETQYF
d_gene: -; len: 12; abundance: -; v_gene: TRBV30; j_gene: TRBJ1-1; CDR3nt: TGTGCCTGGGAAAGGGTGAACACTGAAGCTTTCTTT; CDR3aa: CAWERVNTEAFF
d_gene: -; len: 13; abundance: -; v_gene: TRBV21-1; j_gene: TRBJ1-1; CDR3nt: TGTGCCAGCAGCCCACCGGGGGACAGTGAAGCTTTCTTT; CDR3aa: CASSPPGDSEAFF
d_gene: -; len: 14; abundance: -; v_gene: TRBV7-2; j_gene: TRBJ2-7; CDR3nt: TGTGCCAGCAGGGAAGGGGGGACCGCCTACGAGCAGTACTTC; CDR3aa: CASREGGTAYEQYF
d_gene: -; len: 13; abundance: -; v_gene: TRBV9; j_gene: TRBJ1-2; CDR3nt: TGTGCCAGCGATACAAGGGGCCACTATGGCTACACCTTC; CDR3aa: CASDTRGHYGYTF
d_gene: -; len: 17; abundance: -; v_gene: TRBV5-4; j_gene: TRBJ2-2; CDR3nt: TGTGCCAGCAGCCAACTGGTGACAGGCAAGATCACCGGGGAGCTGTTTTTT; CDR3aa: CASSQLVTGKITGELFF
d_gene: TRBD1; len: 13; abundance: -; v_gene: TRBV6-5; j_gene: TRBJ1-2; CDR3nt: TGTGCCAGCAGTCTAACAGGGGGTTATGGCTACACCTTC; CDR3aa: CASSLTGGYGYTF
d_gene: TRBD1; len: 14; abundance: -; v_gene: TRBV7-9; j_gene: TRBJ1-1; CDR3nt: TGTGCCAGCAGCCCCTGGGACAGTAACACTGAAGCTTTCTTT; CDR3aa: CASSPWDSNTEAFF
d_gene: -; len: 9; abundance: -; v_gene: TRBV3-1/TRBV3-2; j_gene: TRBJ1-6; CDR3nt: TGTGCCAGCGGTTCACCCCTCCACTTT; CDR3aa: CASGSPLHF
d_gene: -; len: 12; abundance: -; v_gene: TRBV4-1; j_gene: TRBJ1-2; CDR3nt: TGCGCCAGCGGGTATGGGAACTATGGCTACACCTTC; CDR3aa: CASGYGNYGYTF
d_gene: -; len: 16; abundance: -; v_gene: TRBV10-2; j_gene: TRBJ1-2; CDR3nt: TGCGCCAGCAGTGAGTCAGGGAGTAGGGGGGGTTTCGGCTACACCTTC; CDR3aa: CASSESGSRGGFGYTF
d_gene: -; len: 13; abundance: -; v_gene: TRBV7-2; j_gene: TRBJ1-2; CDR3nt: TGTGCCAGCATCAGGATGGTACCGTTTGGCTACACCTTC; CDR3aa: CASIRMVPFGYTF
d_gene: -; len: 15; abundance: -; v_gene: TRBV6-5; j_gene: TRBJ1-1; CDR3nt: TGTGCCAGCAGTTACTCGGGGGGCGGGAACACTGAAGCTTTCTTT; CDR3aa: CASSYSGGGNTEAFF
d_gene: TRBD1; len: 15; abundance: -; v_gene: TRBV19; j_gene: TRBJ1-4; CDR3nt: TGTGCCAGTAGGAAGCAGGGGGCTTATAATGAAAAACTGTTTTTT; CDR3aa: CASRKQGAYNEKLFF
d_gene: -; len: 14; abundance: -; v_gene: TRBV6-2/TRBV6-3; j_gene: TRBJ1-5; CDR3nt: TGTGCCAGCAGTTGGACAAATAGCAATCAGCCCCAGCATTTT; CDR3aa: CASSWTNSNQPQHF
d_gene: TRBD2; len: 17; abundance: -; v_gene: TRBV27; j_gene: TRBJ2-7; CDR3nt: TGTGCCAGCAGAGAAGGACTAGCGGGGGACCTCTCCTACGAGCAGTACTTC; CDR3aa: CASREGLAGDLSYEQYF
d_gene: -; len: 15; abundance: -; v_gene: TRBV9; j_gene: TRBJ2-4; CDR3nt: TGTGCCAGCAGCGTAGGGCTCGGGCTAGGAAACATTCAGTACTTC; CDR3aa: CASSVGLGLGNIQYF
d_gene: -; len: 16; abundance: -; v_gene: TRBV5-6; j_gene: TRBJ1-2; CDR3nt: TGTGCCAGCAGCTTGTTGCAGGGGAGAGCTAACTATGGCTACACCTTC; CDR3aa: CASSLLQGRANYGYTF
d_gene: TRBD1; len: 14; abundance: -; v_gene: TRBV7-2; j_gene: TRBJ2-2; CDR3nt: TGTGCCAGCAGCTTGAACAGGGGGGCCGGGGAGCTGTTTTTT; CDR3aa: CASSLNRGAGELFF
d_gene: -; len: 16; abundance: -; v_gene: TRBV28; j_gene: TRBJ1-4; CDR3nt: TGTGCCAGCAGTTTACTACAGGCGACAACTAATGAAAAACTGTTTTTT; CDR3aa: CASSLLQATTNEKLFF
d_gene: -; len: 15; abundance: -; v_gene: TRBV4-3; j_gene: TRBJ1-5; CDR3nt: TGCGCCAGCAGCCCGGACACTTATAGCAATCAGCCCCAGCATTTT; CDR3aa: CASSPDTYSNQPQHF
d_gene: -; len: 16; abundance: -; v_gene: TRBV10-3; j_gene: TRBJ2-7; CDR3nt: TGTGCCATCAGTGCCCTGGGGCAGGGGACCCTCTACGAGCAGTACTTC; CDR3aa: CAISALGQGTLYEQYF
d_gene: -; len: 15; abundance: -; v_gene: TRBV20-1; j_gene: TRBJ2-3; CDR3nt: TGCAGTGCTAGTCGGCCAGCCCTTAACACAGATACGCAGTATTTT; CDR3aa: CSASRPALNTDTQYF
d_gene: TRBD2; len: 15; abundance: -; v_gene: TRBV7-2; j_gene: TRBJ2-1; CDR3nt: TGTGCCAGCAGCTTACAGAGCGGGGGTGTTAATGAGCAGTTCTTC; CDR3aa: CASSLQSGGVNEQFF
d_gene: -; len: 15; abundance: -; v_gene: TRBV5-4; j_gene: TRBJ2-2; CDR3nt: TGTGCCAGCAGCTTGGCCCGAATGAACACCGGGGAGCTGTTTTTT; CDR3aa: CASSLARMNTGELFF
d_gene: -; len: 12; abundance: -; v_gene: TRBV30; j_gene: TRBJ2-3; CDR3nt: TGTGCCTGGAGTGGGGGTACTGATACGCAGTATTTT; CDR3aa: CAWSGGTDTQYF
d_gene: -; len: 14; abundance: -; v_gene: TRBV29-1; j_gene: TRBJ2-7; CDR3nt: TGCAGCGTCTCCAGCAAGATCGGGCTTTACGAGCAGTACTTC; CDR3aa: CSVSSKIGLYEQYF